The 3 T cell receptor beta chains below come from one sample, sequenced in a study of cytomegalovirus exposure and HLA in healthy donors. Sequencing used immunoSEQ multiplex PCR; TCRdb keeps in-frame clones, though not all of them. The data show about 100,000 clones, around 96% seen once. What was sequenced was PBMCs. The receptors here all came from a woman aged 18-29 years in good health and CMV-seronegative.

The chain links TRBV14 to TRBJ1-2; 7 bases fit TRBD1. J gave up 5 bases and V 4 bases, and 10 bases lay outside the gene matches. CDR3 length: 15 residues. Germline V gives CDR1 SGHDN, CDR2 FVKESK. The CDR3 region has the DNA TGTGCCAGCAGCCCGCGGACAGGTGTATGGTATGGCTACACCTTC. Amino acids: CASSPRTGVWYGYTF.

The rearrangement joins TRBV5-1 to TRBJ2-1; TRBD2 matches at 7 bases. Germline CDR1 SGHRS, CDR2 YFSETQ. This CDR3 region has 15 residues. The junction had 14 bases not matched to a gene; V was cut back by 7 bases and J by 7 bases. The CDR3 DNA sequence: TGCGCCAGCGGACTAGTGGCGGGAGTGTGGAATGAGCAGTTCTTC. It translates to CASGLVAGVWNEQFF.

The chain's CDR3 is CARSSHLNEQFF. CDR3 DNA: TGTGCCAGAAGTTCACACCTCAATGAGCAGTTCTTC. The chain couples TRBV5-3 to TRBJ2-1; D gene ambiguous. TRBV5-3 is an open reading frame, and its role is uncertain. Deletions cut 5 bases from V and 6 bases from J, with 9 bases between. CDR3 length equals 12 residues.